Here is one T cell receptor (beta chain) with its context. The data belong to a study of technical replicates of blood from four donors. The V gene's germline CDR1 is MNHEY and CDR2 SMNVEV (reference sequence). Trimming took off 3 bases at V and 4 bases at J, with 15 bases between the two ends. The CDR3 totals 15 residues. Clones were read by immunoSEQ multiplex PCR, and TCRdb kept only the in-frame ones, dropping some. In the table there are some 76,000 clones, nearly 99% of which are singletons. The chain is built from TRBV27 and TRBJ1-1; D possibly corresponds to TRBD1 (5 bases). Sample: T cells isolated from PBMCs. This receptor was obtained from a human donor in good health. CDR3 region: CASSFSRGAGTEAFF. In DNA form, the CDR3 reads TGTGCCAGCAGTTTCTCGCGGGGCGCGGGCACTGAAGCTTTCTTT.